This passage covers 18 T cell receptor beta chains from one sample sequenced in a study of blood T cell repertoires in COVID-19. Profiling relied on immunoSEQ multiplex PCR, and the TCRdb table lists in-frame clones only, not all of them. The profile shows 100,000 or so clones, approximately 92% of them singletons. Source material: peripheral blood. These receptor sequences come from a man aged 18 to 29 with acute or convalescent COVID-19.

V usage is TRBV18 and J usage is TRBJ1-2; perhaps TRBD1 as D (5 bases). V was trimmed by 5 bases and J by 3 bases, leaving 7 bases between them. Germline V gene sequence: CDR1 KGHSH, CDR2 LQKENI. The CDR3 has 12 amino acids. The CDR3 loop reads CASSVQDYGYTF. DNA for the CDR3: TGTGCCAGCTCAGTACAGGACTATGGCTACACCTTC.

J is TRBJ1-1 and V is TRBV25-1; TRBD1 matches 8 bases. With 4 bases clipped from V and 3 bases from J, the junction kept 7 bases outside the gene matches. The CDR3 is 15 residues long. Germline-derived CDR1 and CDR2 are MGHDK and SYGVNS. CDR3 amino acids: CASSGLTGQDTEAFF. The DNA for the CDR3 is TGTGCCAGCAGTGGTTTAACGGGACAGGACACTGAAGCTTTCTTT.

The chain carries TRBV11-2 and TRBJ1-5; a possible D gene is TRBD1 (5 bases). The V end lost 5 bases, the J end lost 9 bases, and 17 bases lay between the germline ends. Per the germline V gene, CDR1 is SGHAT and CDR2 is FQNNGV. This CDR3 spans 14 amino acids. In nucleotides, the CDR3 is TGTGCCAGCAGCCACAAACAAGGGGAAGGGCCCCAGCATTTT. This sequence encodes CASSHKQGEGPQHF.

The chain recombines TRBV24-1 with TRBJ2-1, with D possibly being TRBD2 (5 bases). Trimming cost V 4 bases and J 6 bases, with 15 bases left between them. From germline, CDR1 is KGHDR and CDR2 SFDVKD. This CDR3 has 15 amino acids. In nucleotides, the CDR3 is TGTGCCACCAGTGACCCCCGCCTGGGGAGCAATGAGCAGTTCTTC. It translates to CATSDPRLGSNEQFF.

This clone has just a few counts. This chain connects TRBV3-1 (or the pseudogene TRBV3-2) to TRBJ1-4; unclear D gene. Germline V CDR1 and CDR2: LGHDT, YNNKEL (reference sequence). The CDR3 consists of 17 residues. V was cut by 3 bases and J by 11 bases, with 25 bases left in between. As DNA, the CDR3 is TGTGCCAGCAGCCACCTCACCGTGGGCCCTCCGAAATCGAAACTGTTTTTT. Protein: CASSHLTVGPPKSKLFF.

The chain recombines TRBV19 with TRBJ1-1; 9 positions agree with TRBD1. The trim removed 7 bases at V and 2 bases at J, leaving 11 bases unmatched. Germline V gene data show CDR1 as LNHDA and CDR2 as SQIVND (reference sequence). The CDR3 is 16 amino acids. The CDR3 DNA reads as TGTGCCAGTACCAACGACAGGGGGTTTAATAACACTGAAGCTTTCTTT. Translating it yields CASTNDRGFNNTEAFF.

V gene TRBV2 combines with J gene TRBJ1-2; possible D gene TRBD1, 5 bases. Deletions cut 0 bases from V and 5 bases from J, with 13 bases between. CDR3 length: 15 residues. Germline CDR1 is SNHLY and CDR2 is FYNNEI. The CDR3 DNA follows: TGTGCCAGCAGTGAAGCGGGGCAAATAGCTTATGGCTACACCTTC. It encodes CASSEAGQIAYGYTF.

The chain employs TRBV14 and TRBJ1-1, with unresolved D. The germline V and J ends were trimmed by 3 bases and 1 base, with 12 bases remaining between them. Germline V CDR1 and CDR2: SGHDN, FVKESK. The CDR3 extends over 15 amino acids. The CDR3 DNA follows: TGTGCCAGCAGCCATCTTTTAGTTGCGAACACTGAAGCTTTCTTT. Encoded protein: CASSHLLVANTEAFF.

The gene calls are TRBV2 and TRBJ1-1, with 8 nucleotides matching TRBD1. The junction had 6 bases not matched to a gene; V was cut back by 6 bases and J by 3 bases. The CDR3 covers 14 residues. Germline V gives CDR1 SNHLY, CDR2 FYNNEI. Here the CDR3 DNA reads TGTGCCAGCAGCATCGGACAGGGAGACACTGAAGCTTTCTTT. Amino acid sequence: CASSIGQGDTEAFF.

J is TRBJ1-1 and V is TRBV5-1; tentatively, D is TRBD1 (6 bases). Between the trimmed V and J ends, which lost 5 bases and 5 bases, there was a span of 16 bases. This CDR3 spans 14 amino acids. Per the germline V gene, CDR1 is SGHRS and CDR2 is YFSETQ. CDR3 coding DNA: TGCGCCAGCAGTCAGGGGTACAAGGGGACTGAAGCTTTCTTT. Translation gives CASSQGYKGTEAFF.

The chain recombines TRBV28 with TRBJ1-2, with 7 bases lining up with TRBD1. Germline CDR1 MDHEN, CDR2 SYDVKM. Trimming removed 2 bases from V and 4 bases from J; junction bases left unmatched: 4. The CDR3 consists of 14 residues. The CDR3, as DNA: TGTGCCAGCAGTTTAGAGGGACAGTTCTATGGCTACACCTTC. Its protein is CASSLEGQFYGYTF.

This chain connects TRBV3-1 (or the pseudogene TRBV3-2) to TRBJ1-2; 10 bases agree with TRBD1. V dropped 4 bases and J dropped 3; count of bases not matched to a gene: 2. This CDR3 has 14 residues. Germline V lookup: CDR1 LGHDT, CDR2 YNNKEL (reference sequence). The CDR3 DNA sequence: TGTGCCAGCAGCCCGACAGGGGGCGACTATGGCTACACCTTC. It translates to CASSPTGGDYGYTF.

This clone was recorded only once. The chain carries TRBV19 and TRBJ1-4; a weak D match, TRBD1 (5 bases). Germline V gene lookup returns CDR1 LNHDA and CDR2 SQIVND (reference sequence). V was cut by 7 bases and J by 5 bases, with 11 bases left in between. The CDR3 is 13 amino acids. The CDR3 loop is CASNRQTNEKLFF. The CDR3 DNA is TGTGCCAGTAATAGACAGACGAATGAAAAACTGTTTTTT.

The V call is TRBV30, the J call TRBJ2-2; tentative D call: TRBD2 (5 bases). The CDR3 contains 16 residues. Germline V lookup: CDR1 GTSNPN, CDR2 SVGIG (reference sequence). V lost 2 bases, J lost 6 bases, and 19 bases lay in between. The CDR3 is CAWSPLGSLDAGELFF. The CDR3 region has the DNA TGTGCCTGGAGTCCCCTTGGGAGTCTAGACGCCGGGGAGCTGTTTTTT.

The chain joins TRBV27 to TRBJ2-5, with TRBD1 matching over 8 bases. This CDR3 is 14 amino acids long. Germline V CDR1 and CDR2: MNHEY, SMNVEV (reference sequence). J lost 2 bases, V lost 5 bases, and 4 bases had no gene match. The CDR3 is CASSKDREQETQYF. The CDR3 nucleotides read TGTGCCAGCAGTAAGGACAGGGAACAAGAGACCCAGTACTTC.

J is TRBJ1-5 and V is TRBV2; TRBD1 agrees at 10 bases. Per the germline V gene, CDR1 is SNHLY and CDR2 is FYNNEI. This CDR3 is built from 16 residues. V dropped 6 bases and J dropped 1; count of bases not matched to a gene: 6. The CDR3 nucleotides are TGTGCCAGCAGCCAGACAGGGGGCGCGAGCAATCAGCCCCAGCATTTT. Protein product: CASSQTGGASNQPQHF.

The chain has TRBV27 and TRBJ1-2; D remains ambiguous. The CDR3 runs to 12 residues. V was pared by 8 bases and J by 10 bases, with 17 bases between. Germline V lookup: CDR1 MNHEY, CDR2 SMNVEV (reference sequence). The CDR3 DNA is TGTGCCAGCGGGAGAATCGGACTCCCCTACACCTTC. Translated, it gives CASGRIGLPYTF.

The chain employs TRBV19 and TRBJ2-3; D call uncertain. This CDR3 has 16 amino acids. Germline V gives CDR1 LNHDA, CDR2 SQIVND (reference sequence). With 0 bases removed from V and 4 bases from J, the gap between germline ends came to 14 bases. The CDR3 nucleotides are TGTGCCAGTAGTATAGAAACCCGAGCCGCGCCAGATACGCAGTATTTT. Residues: CASSIETRAAPDTQYF.